The entry below describes one T cell receptor (beta chain). Sequencing was performed with immunoSEQ multiplex PCR; in TCRdb, only in-frame clones are kept and a portion is missing. In the table there are hundreds of thousands of clones, about nine tenths of which are singletons. This sample was included in a study of blood T cell repertoires in COVID-19. The overall study: Sources were T cells, B-cell-depleted T cells, or PBMCs; the material itself was cDNA or gDNA.

Looked up from germline, CDR1 is MNHEY and CDR2 is SVGAGI. The junction had 9 bases not matched to a gene; V was cut back by 7 bases and J by 6 bases. CDR3 length: 14 residues. The specimen sequenced was peripheral blood. The rearrangement links TRBV6-5 to TRBJ2-7, with 10 positions matching TRBD2. This clonotype originated in a woman in her fifties or sixties with COVID-19, enrolled during active disease. The CDR3 nucleotides are TGTGCCAGCACAAGCGGGGGGGGATTCCCCGAGCAGTACTTC. This codes for CASTSGGGFPEQYF.